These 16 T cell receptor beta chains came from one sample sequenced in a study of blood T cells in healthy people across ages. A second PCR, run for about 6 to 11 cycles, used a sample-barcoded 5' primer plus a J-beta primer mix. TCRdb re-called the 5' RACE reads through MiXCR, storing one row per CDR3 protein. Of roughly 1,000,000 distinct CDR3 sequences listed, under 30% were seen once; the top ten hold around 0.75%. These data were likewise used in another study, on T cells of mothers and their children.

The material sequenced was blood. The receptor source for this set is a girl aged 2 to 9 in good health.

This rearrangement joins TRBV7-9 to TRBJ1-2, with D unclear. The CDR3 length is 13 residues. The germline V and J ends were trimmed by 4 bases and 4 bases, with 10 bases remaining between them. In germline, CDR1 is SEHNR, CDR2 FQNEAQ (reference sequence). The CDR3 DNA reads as TGTGCCAGCAGCTCCGACGGGATCTATGGCTACACCTTC. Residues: CASSSDGIYGYTF.

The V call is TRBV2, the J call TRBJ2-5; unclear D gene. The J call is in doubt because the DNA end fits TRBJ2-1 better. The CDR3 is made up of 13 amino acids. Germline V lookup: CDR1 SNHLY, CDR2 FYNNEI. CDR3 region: CASSEASPAEQFF. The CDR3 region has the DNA TGTGCCAGCAGTGAAGCTTCCCCCGCTGAGCAGTTCTTC.

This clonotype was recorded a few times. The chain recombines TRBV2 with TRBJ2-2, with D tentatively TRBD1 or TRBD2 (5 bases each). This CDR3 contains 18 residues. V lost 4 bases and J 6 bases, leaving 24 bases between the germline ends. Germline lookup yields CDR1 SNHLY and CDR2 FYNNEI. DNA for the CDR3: TGTGCCAGCAGTGTATTCTCCGGGACCAAGGGGAATCCCGGGGAGCTGTTTTTT. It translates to CASSVFSGTKGNPGELFF.

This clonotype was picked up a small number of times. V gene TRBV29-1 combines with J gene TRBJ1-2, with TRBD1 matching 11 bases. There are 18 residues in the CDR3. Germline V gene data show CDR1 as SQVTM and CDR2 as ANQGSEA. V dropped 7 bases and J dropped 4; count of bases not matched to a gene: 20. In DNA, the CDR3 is TGCAGCGCTGTACTTGAGCCGGGACAGGGGGGTAAATCCTATGGCTACACCTTC. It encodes CSAVLEPGQGGKSYGYTF.

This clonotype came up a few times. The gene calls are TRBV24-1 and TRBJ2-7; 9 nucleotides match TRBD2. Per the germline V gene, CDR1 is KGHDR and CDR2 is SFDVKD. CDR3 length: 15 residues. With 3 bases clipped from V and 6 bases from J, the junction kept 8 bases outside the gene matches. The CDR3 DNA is TGTGCCACCAGTGATGACTTAGCGGGAGTAAGCGAGCAGTACTTC. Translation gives CATSDDLAGVSEQYF.

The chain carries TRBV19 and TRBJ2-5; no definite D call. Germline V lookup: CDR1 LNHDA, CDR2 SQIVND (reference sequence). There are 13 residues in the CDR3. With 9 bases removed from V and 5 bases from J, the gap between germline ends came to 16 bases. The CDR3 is CASKADGTETQYF. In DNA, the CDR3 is TGTGCCAGCAAAGCCGACGGTACGGAGACCCAGTACTTC. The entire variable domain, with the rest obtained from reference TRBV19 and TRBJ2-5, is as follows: DGGITQSPKYLFRKEGQNVTLSCEQNLNHDAMYWYRQDPGQGLRLIYYSQIVNDFQKGDIAEGYSVSREKKESFPLTVTSAQKNPTAFYLCASKADGTETQYFGPGTRLLVL.

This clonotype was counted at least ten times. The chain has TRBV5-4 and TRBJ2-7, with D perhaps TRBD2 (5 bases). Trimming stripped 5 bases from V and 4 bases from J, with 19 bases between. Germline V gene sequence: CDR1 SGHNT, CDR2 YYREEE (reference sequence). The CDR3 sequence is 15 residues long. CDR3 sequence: CASRPDYPKPYEQYF. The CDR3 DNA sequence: TGTGCCAGCAGACCCGACTACCCTAAACCGTACGAGCAGTACTTC.

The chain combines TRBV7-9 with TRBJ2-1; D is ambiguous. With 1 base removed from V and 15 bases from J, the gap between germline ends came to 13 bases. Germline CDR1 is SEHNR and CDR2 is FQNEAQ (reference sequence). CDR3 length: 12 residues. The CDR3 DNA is TGTGCCAGCAGCTTAGTAGGTAGCTGGCCGTTCTTC. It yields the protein CASSLVGSWPFF.

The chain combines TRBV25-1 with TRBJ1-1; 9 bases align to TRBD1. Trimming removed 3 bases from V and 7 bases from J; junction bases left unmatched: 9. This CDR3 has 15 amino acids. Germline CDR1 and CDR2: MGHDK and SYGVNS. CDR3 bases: TGTGCCAGCAGTGATTTGACAGGGGGGTTTGGTGAAGCTTTCTTT. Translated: CASSDLTGGFGEAFF.

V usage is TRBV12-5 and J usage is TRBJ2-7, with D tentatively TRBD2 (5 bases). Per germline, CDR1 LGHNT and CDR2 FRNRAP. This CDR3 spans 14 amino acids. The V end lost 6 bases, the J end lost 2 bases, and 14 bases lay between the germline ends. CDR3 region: CASGVEGLTYEQYF. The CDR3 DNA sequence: TGTGCTAGTGGGGTCGAGGGTCTCACCTACGAGCAGTACTTC.

CDR3 loop: CSASGQGAYNEQFF. CDR3 nucleotide sequence: TGCAGTGCTAGCGGACAGGGGGCCTACAATGAGCAGTTCTTC. V and J are TRBV20-1 and TRBJ2-1; 10 bases are a match to TRBD1. Trimming at V came to 3 bases and at J to 2 bases, leaving 1 base not matched to a gene. CDR3 length: 14 amino acids. Germline V gives CDR1 DFQATT, CDR2 SNEGSKA (reference sequence).

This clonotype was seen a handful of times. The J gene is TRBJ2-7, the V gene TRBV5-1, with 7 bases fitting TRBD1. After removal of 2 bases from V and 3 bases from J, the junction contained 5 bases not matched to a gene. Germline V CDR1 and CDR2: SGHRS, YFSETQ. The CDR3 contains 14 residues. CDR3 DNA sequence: TGCGCCAGCAGCTTTGGGACAGACCTCTACGAGCAGTACTTC. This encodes CASSFGTDLYEQYF.

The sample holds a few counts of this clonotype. The CDR3 loop reads CASSPRTSTHEQYF. Written as DNA, the CDR3 is TGTGCCAGCAGCCCTCGGACTTCCACCCACGAGCAGTACTTC. The chain combines TRBV9 with TRBJ2-7; weak D call: TRBD2 (5 bases). CDR3 length: 14 residues. The ends were cut back, 4 bases at V and 5 bases at J, with 16 bases in the middle. Germline assignment: CDR1 SGDLS and CDR2 YYNGEE.

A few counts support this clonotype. CDR3 amino acids: CASKTISAGETQYF. The CDR3 region has the DNA TGTGCCAGCAAGACTATCAGCGCTGGCGAGACCCAGTACTTC. The chain has TRBV2 and TRBJ2-5; a possible D gene is TRBD2 (5 bases). The length of the CDR3 is 14 residues. V was clipped by 7 bases and J by 5 bases, with 17 bases between them. Per the germline V gene, CDR1 is SNHLY and CDR2 is FYNNEI.

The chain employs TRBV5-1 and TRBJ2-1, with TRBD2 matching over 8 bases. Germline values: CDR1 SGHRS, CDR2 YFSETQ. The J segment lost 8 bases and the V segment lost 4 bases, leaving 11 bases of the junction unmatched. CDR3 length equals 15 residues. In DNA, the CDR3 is TGCGCCAGCAGCCCCCGGGGGGGAGCAGTAGATGAGCAGTTCTTC. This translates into CASSPRGGAVDEQFF.

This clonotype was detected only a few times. The CDR3 sequence is CATQNQGFNTEAFF. The DNA for the CDR3 is TGTGCCACCCAGAACCAGGGTTTTAACACTGAAGCTTTCTTT. V and J are TRBV28 and TRBJ1-1, with TRBD1 as a possible D gene (5 bases). The CDR3 extends over 14 amino acids. V shed 10 bases and J shed 2 bases, with 17 bases lying between them. CDR1 and CDR2 (germline): MDHEN, SYDVKM.